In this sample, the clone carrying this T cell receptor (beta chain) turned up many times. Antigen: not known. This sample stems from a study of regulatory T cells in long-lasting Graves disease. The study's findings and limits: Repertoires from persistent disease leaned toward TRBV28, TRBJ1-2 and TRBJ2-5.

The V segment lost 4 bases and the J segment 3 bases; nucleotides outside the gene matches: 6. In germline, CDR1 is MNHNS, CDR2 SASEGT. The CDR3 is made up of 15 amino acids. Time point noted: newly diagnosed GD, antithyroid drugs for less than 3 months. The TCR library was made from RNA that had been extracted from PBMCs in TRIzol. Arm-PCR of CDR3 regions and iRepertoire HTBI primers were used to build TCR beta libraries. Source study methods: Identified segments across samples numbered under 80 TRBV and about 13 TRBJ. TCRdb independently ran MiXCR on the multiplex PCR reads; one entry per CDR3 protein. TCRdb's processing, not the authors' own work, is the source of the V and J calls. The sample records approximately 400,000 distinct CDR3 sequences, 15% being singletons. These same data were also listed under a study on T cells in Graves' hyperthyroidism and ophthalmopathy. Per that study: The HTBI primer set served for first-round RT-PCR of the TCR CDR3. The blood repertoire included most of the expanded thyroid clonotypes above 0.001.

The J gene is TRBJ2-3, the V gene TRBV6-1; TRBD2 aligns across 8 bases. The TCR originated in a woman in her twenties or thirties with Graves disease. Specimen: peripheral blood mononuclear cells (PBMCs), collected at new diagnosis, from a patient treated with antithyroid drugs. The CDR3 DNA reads TGTGCCAGCAGTGTTCATAGCGGGATGACAGATACGCAGTATTTT. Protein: CASSVHSGMTDTQYF.